Below are 18 T cell receptor beta chains sequenced from a single sample in a study of blood T cell repertoires in COVID-19. Some clones are missing from TCRdb's copy, which holds only in-frame ones; the method was immunoSEQ multiplex PCR. The sample has some 110,000 clones, over 75% seen once; the top ten hold more than 4%. The sample consisted of peripheral blood. The receptors derive from a man in his forties or fifties with acute or convalescent COVID-19.

The rearrangement uses TRBV5-1 and TRBJ1-1, with D uncertain. Trimming shortened V by 5 bases and J by 0 bases, and 8 bases separated the two germline ends. Looked up from germline, CDR1 is SGHRS and CDR2 is YFSETQ. The CDR3 totals 13 residues. DNA for the CDR3: TGCGCCAGCAGGAGGGATATGAACACTGAAGCTTTCTTT. This codes for CASRRDMNTEAFF.

V and J are TRBV5-4 and TRBJ2-1; 7 bases map to TRBD2. Germline-derived CDR1 and CDR2 are SGHNT and YYREEE (reference sequence). CDR3 length: 13 residues. The ends lost 4 bases at V and 7 bases at J; junction bases unmatched: 5. CDR3 region: CASSTGGWNEQFF. The CDR3 DNA is TGTGCCAGCAGCACCGGGGGGTGGAATGAGCAGTTCTTC.

The V call is TRBV5-1, the J call TRBJ2-3, with D perhaps matching TRBD1 (5 bases). Germline V gene sequence: CDR1 SGHRS, CDR2 YFSETQ. The CDR3 consists of 15 residues. Trimming removed 0 bases at V and 2 bases at J, with 10 bases between. The DNA for the CDR3 is TGCGCCAGCAGCTTGGGGCAGGGTGTCACAGATACGCAGTATTTT. This gives the protein CASSLGQGVTDTQYF.

The chain employs TRBV6-6 and TRBJ2-3; D gene ambiguous. This CDR3 comprises 13 residues. Germline assignment: CDR1 MNHNY and CDR2 SVGAGI (reference sequence). Trimming removed 2 bases from V and 2 bases from J, with 5 bases in between. In DNA, the CDR3 is TGTGCCAGCAGTTACGAGCTCACAGATACGCAGTATTTT. Translated: CASSYELTDTQYF.

The chain carries TRBV7-2 and TRBJ1-2; tentatively, D is TRBD1 (6 bases). CDR3 size: 13 residues. CDR1 and CDR2 (germline): SGHTA, FQGNSA. The V gene lost 4 bases and the J gene lost 5 bases, with 11 bases spanning the gap. The CDR3 spells CASSWGRGYGYTF. As DNA, the CDR3 is TGTGCCAGCAGCTGGGGGAGGGGGTATGGCTACACCTTC.

This rearrangement joins TRBV6-5 to TRBJ1-1, with TRBD1 identical over 7 bases. The length of the CDR3 is 14 residues. CDR1 is MNHEY and CDR2 is SVGAGI in the germline V gene. The junction had 5 bases not matched to a gene; V was cut back by 7 bases and J by 0 bases. CDR3 sequence reads: CASTAQGVNTEAFF. Written as DNA, the CDR3 is TGTGCCAGCACAGCTCAGGGGGTGAACACTGAAGCTTTCTTT.

The chain uses TRBV28 and TRBJ1-5; possibly TRBD1 for D (5 bases). The V gene lost 6 bases and the J gene lost 3 bases, with 12 bases spanning the gap. The CDR3 has 14 residues. CDR1 is MDHEN and CDR2 is SYDVKM in the germline V gene. The CDR3 DNA follows: TGTGCCAGCAGCTTACAGGTATTCAATCAGCCCCAGCATTTT. It codes for CASSLQVFNQPQHF.

The chain employs TRBV3-1 (or the pseudogene TRBV3-2) and TRBJ1-2; D is possibly TRBD1 (5 bases). The CDR3 length is 14 residues. Deletions cut 3 bases from V and 4 bases from J, with 12 bases between. Germline V CDR1 and CDR2: LGHDT, YNNKEL (reference sequence). CDR3 bases: TGTGCCAGCAGCCAGGAGACAGTCGCCTATGGCTACACCTTC. This codes for CASSQETVAYGYTF.

The rearrangement joins TRBV14 to TRBJ2-3, with D hard to call. Looked up from germline, CDR1 is SGHDN and CDR2 is FVKESK. There are 11 residues in the CDR3. Trimming cost V 4 bases and J 4 bases, with 3 bases left between them. The CDR3 loop is CASSPADTQYF. Written as DNA, the CDR3 is TGTGCCAGCAGCCCAGCAGATACGCAGTATTTT.

The rearrangement uses TRBV11-2 and TRBJ2-5; no definite D call. V lost 0 bases and J 5 bases, leaving 4 bases between the germline ends. Germline V gene lookup returns CDR1 SGHAT and CDR2 FQNNGV. The CDR3 runs to 12 residues. For the CDR3, the DNA is TGTGCCAGCAGCTTAGAACGGGAGACCCAGTACTTC. It encodes CASSLERETQYF.

This sequence joins TRBV24-1 and TRBJ2-7; TRBD2 matches at 7 bases. The CDR3 runs to 13 residues. CDR1 is KGHDR, CDR2 SFDVKD, per germline. V was clipped by 5 bases and J by 5 bases; unmatched bases: 5. For the CDR3, the DNA is TGTGCCACCAGTGCCGCGGGAGCGAACGAGCAGTACTTC. Its translation is CATSAAGANEQYF.

The V gene is TRBV20-1, the J gene TRBJ2-7, with 7 bases fitting TRBD1. Germline V gene lookup returns CDR1 DFQATT and CDR2 SNEGSKA (reference sequence). Trimming at V came to 6 bases and at J to 5 bases, leaving 4 bases not matched to a gene. The CDR3 loop spans 11 amino acids. In nucleotides, the CDR3 is TGCAGTGCCAGGGGGAACGACGAGCAGTACTTC. Its translation is CSARGNDEQYF.

The chain joins TRBV2 to TRBJ2-1; TRBD2 matches 16 bases. Germline CDR1 SNHLY, CDR2 FYNNEI. The CDR3 contains 17 residues. Losses at the gene ends were 4 bases for V and 7 bases for J; bases not matched to a gene: 7. CDR3 protein: CASSALGLAGGPNEQFF. The CDR3 coding sequence is TGTGCCAGCAGTGCGCTGGGACTAGCGGGAGGGCCGAATGAGCAGTTCTTC.

V gene TRBV11-2 combines with J gene TRBJ1-2; D call uncertain. This CDR3 contains 14 residues. V lost 7 bases to trimming and J lost 3 bases, with 15 bases between them. Germline values: CDR1 SGHAT, CDR2 FQNNGV. CDR3 residues: CASTPKRGDYGYTF. CDR3 DNA: TGTGCCAGCACCCCCAAGCGGGGTGACTATGGCTACACCTTC.

This clone was observed a handful of times. The V and J genes are TRBV2 and TRBJ1-2; D is ambiguous. Trimming stripped 7 bases from V and 3 bases from J, with 6 bases between. The CDR3 has 11 residues. Germline CDR1 is SNHLY and CDR2 is FYNNEI. CDR3: CASNTYYGYTF. The CDR3 DNA follows: TGTGCCAGCAACACCTACTATGGCTACACCTTC. The variable domain in full, completed from reference TRBV2 and TRBJ1-2, reads EPEVTQTPSHQVTQMGQEVILRCVPISNHLYFYWYRQILGQKVEFLVSFYNNEISEKSEIFDDQFSVERPDGSNFTLKIRSTKLEDSAMYFCASNTYYGYTFGSGTRLTVV.

This chain connects TRBV9 to TRBJ1-2, with TRBD1 matching over 11 bases. This CDR3 region has 15 residues. The ends lost 4 bases at V and 6 bases at J; junction bases unmatched: 8. Per germline, CDR1 SGDLS and CDR2 YYNGEE. The CDR3 loop reads CASSRPGQGVDGYTF. As DNA, the CDR3 is TGTGCCAGCAGCAGACCGGGACAGGGGGTAGATGGCTACACCTTC.

The V call is TRBV6-4, the J call TRBJ1-6, with D perhaps TRBD1 (5 bases). Germline V lookup: CDR1 MRHNA, CDR2 SNTAGT. V shed 0 bases and J shed 14 bases, with 11 bases lying between them. The CDR3 is 13 residues long. The CDR3 bases are TGTGCCAGCAGTGACTCGATTGGGGGGGCCCTCCACTTT. Translation gives CASSDSIGGALHF.

The chain has TRBV19 and TRBJ2-3; 8 bases line up with TRBD1. Germline CDR1 LNHDA, CDR2 SQIVND (reference sequence). J lost 2 bases, V lost 9 bases, and 4 bases had no gene match. The CDR3 is made up of 13 amino acids. The CDR3 loop reads CARGQAHTDTQYF. For the CDR3, the DNA is TGTGCCAGGGGACAGGCGCACACAGATACGCAGTATTTT. Supplemented by reference TRBV19 and TRBJ2-3, the full variable domain reads DGGITQSPKYLFRKEGQNVTLSCEQNLNHDAMYWYRQDPGQGLRLIYYSQIVNDFQKGDIAEGYSVSREKKESFPLTVTSAQKNPTAFYLCARGQAHTDTQYFGPGTRLTVL.